Listed below are T cell receptor beta chains from one sample, sequenced in a study of OX40 agonist ivuxolimab in advanced cancers. Sequencing was performed with immunoSEQ multiplex PCR; in TCRdb, only in-frame clones are kept and a portion is missing. The sample contains about 31,000 clones, around nine tenths of which appear only once. This sample comprised CD4+ or CD8+ T cells sorted from blood, obtained in a trial of the OX40 agonist ivuxolimab. Every receptor here comes from an adult with an advanced solid tumor such as melanoma, head and neck, liver or kidney cancer. Each CDR3 is given with its conserved first and last residue. The order of the fields is V gene, D gene, J gene, clone size, CDR3 DNA, CDR3 protein. D genes are given only for firm matches. Expanded clones get a size class; other rows say once, few or many, or leave the size out.

>TRBV6-1|TRBD2|TRBJ2-3|few
TGTGCCAGCAGTGAACTAGCGGGGGGGCCAGATACGCAGTATTTT
CASSELAGGPDTQYF
>TRBV4-2|NA|TRBJ2-7|once
TGTGCCAGCAGCCTCGGCTCGGGACAAAGACTCTACGAGCAGTACTTC
CASSLGSGQRLYEQYF
>TRBV29-1|NA|TRBJ1-1|NA
TGCAGCGCCGAGGACAGCGTGAACACTGAAGCTTTCTTT
CSAEDSVNTEAFF
>TRBV28|NA|TRBJ1-4|once
TGTGCCAGCAGTTTATTCGGGGGACCTGCTAATGAAAAACTGTTTTTT
CASSLFGGPANEKLFF
>TRBV29-1|TRBD1|TRBJ1-2|NA
TGCAGCGTTGACGGGGACAGCTATGGCTACACCTTC
CSVDGDSYGYTF
>TRBV4-1|NA|TRBJ2-1|NA
TGCGCCAGCAGCCAAGCGGGGTTGCTCAATGAGCAGTTCTTC
CASSQAGLLNEQFF
>TRBV14|NA|TRBJ2-2|NA
TGTGCCAGCAGCCTGAATTCCTTTGTTTCAGGGGGGACCGGGGAGCTGTTTTTT
CASSLNSFVSGGTGELFF
>TRBV7-8|NA|TRBJ1-5|once
TGTGCCAGCAGCCGCCTACACCGGACAGATGAAAATCAGCCCCAGCATTTT
CASSRLHRTDENQPQHF
>TRBV4-3|NA|TRBJ2-1|NA
TGCGCCAGCAGCCAAGATTTGGACAGCCAGTTCTTC
CASSQDLDSQFF
>TRBV5-6|NA|TRBJ2-5|NA
TGTGCCAGCAGCTTGCCAGGGGAGGAGACCCAGTACTTC
CASSLPGEETQYF
>TRBV25-1|NA|TRBJ2-5|medium-sized
TGTGCCAGCAGTGAAGGATTGGAGACCCAGTACTTC
CASSEGLETQYF
>TRBV7-9|NA|TRBJ1-1|NA
TGTGCCAGCAGCTTAATAGAGATGAACACTGAAGCTTTCTTT
CASSLIEMNTEAFF
>TRBV5-1|TRBD2|TRBJ2-5|once
TGCGCCAGCAGCTCAGAATGGACTAGCGGGGGGGACCAAGAGACCCAGTACTTC
CASSSEWTSGGDQETQYF
>TRBV6-5|NA|TRBJ2-2|NA
TGTGCCACCACCGACACAGGGAACACCGGGGAGCTGTTTTTT
CATTDTGNTGELFF
>TRBV27|NA|TRBJ1-2|NA
TGTGCCAGCAGTTTAACCGGGTACGACTATGGCTACACCTTC
CASSLTGYDYGYTF
>TRBV28|NA|TRBJ2-7|NA
TGTGCCAGCGGGACGGACTACGAGCAGTACTTC
CASGTDYEQYF
>TRBV7-9|NA|TRBJ2-3|NA
TGTGCCAGCAGCTTAGTTGGGGGAGACGCAGATACGCAGTATTTT
CASSLVGGDADTQYF
>TRBV5-1|NA|TRBJ1-6|once
TGCGCCAGCAGCTTAACCTCAGGACAGTTGAATTCACCCCTCCACTTT
CASSLTSGQLNSPLHF
>TRBV4-1|TRBD2|TRBJ2-3|NA
TGCGCCAGCAGCCAAGCCGCTAGCGGGGTGATCACAGATACGCAGTATTTT
CASSQAASGVITDTQYF
>TRBV7-3|NA|TRBJ1-1|NA
TGTGCCAGCAGCCCAACCCCGATCATAGGGGATCCTGAAGCTTTCTTT
CASSPTPIIGDPEAFF
>TRBV27|TRBD2|TRBJ2-3|NA
TGTGCCAGCAGTTGGGGACTAGCGGCGGATACGCAGTATTTT
CASSWGLAADTQYF
>TRBV27|NA|TRBJ2-6|NA
TGTGCCAGCAGTTCGACTGGGGCCAACGTCCTGACTTTC
CASSSTGANVLTF
>TRBV20-1|NA|TRBJ1-1|NA
TGCAGTGCTAGAGGGAGCCCTGAAGCTTTCTTT
CSARGSPEAFF
>TRBV7-9|TRBD1|TRBJ1-1|NA
TGTGCCAGCAGCTTAGGACAGGGGGGGATGAACACTGAAGCTTTCTTT
CASSLGQGGMNTEAFF
>TRBV7-9|TRBD2|TRBJ2-7|NA
TGTGCCAGCAGCTTACTAACCCCCCCTTGGACTAGCGGGAGTTTCGAGCAGTACTTC
CASSLLTPPWTSGSFEQYF
>TRBV5-1|NA|TRBJ1-1|NA
TGCGCCAGCAGCTTGGAGCTTCTGGGGGCGAACACTGAAGCTTTCTTT
CASSLELLGANTEAFF
>TRBV7-9|TRBD1|TRBJ2-5|NA
TGTGCCAGCAGCTCTGGGACAGAAGAGACCCAGTACTTC
CASSSGTEETQYF
>TRBV9|NA|TRBJ1-3|NA
TGTGCCAGCAGCGCCGCCTTGGGGTATACTGGAAACACCATATATTTT
CASSAALGYTGNTIYF
>TRBV28|NA|TRBJ1-2|NA
TGTGCCAGCAGTTATCCCCAGGAAAATAACTATGGCTACACCTTC
CASSYPQENNYGYTF
>TRBV19|NA|TRBJ1-2|NA
TGTGCCAGTAGTATAGATCGGGCAGGCTATGGCTACACCTTC
CASSIDRAGYGYTF
>TRBV27|NA|TRBJ2-1|NA
TGTGCCAGCAGAACACTCGGGCAGTTTAGTCGAAATGAGCAGTTCTTC
CASRTLGQFSRNEQFF
>TRBV27|NA|TRBJ2-5|once
TGTGCCAGCAGTTTACAGGCAGGGGTTGGAGAGACCCAGTACTTC
CASSLQAGVGETQYF
>TRBV7-6|NA|TRBJ2-7|NA
TGTGCCAGCAGCTTAACAGAAGGGACTTCATTTATCTACGAGCAGTACTTC
CASSLTEGTSFIYEQYF
>TRBV6-5|NA|TRBJ1-6|NA
TGTGCCAGCAGTATCAGAGTTTATAATTCACCCCTCCACTTT
CASSIRVYNSPLHF
>TRBV11-2|NA|TRBJ2-7|NA
TGTGCCAGCAGCGGCCCCGGGACTGCGAGCTACGAGCAGTACTTC
CASSGPGTASYEQYF
>TRBV19|TRBD1|TRBJ1-2|NA
TGTGCCAGTAGTCCGGGGACAGGGGTCTATGGCTACACCTTC
CASSPGTGVYGYTF
>TRBV6-1|NA|TRBJ1-2|NA
TGTGCCAGCAGTGAAGAGGTCAGCCGCCCCTCGATGGAAGGCTACACCTTC
CASSEEVSRPSMEGYTF
>TRBV5-5|NA|TRBJ2-7|once
TGTGCCAGCAGCTTGGAAGCGCTCATGTCCGAGCAGTACTTC
CASSLEALMSEQYF
>TRBV7-2|TRBD2|TRBJ2-3|NA
TGTGCCAGCAGCTCCGTGAGCGGGAGGGATGCAGATACGCAGTATTTT
CASSSVSGRDADTQYF
>TRBV9|TRBD2|TRBJ2-3|once
TGTGCCAGCAGCCCTCGCTCCTTAGCGGGAGTGGCAGATACGCAGTATTTT
CASSPRSLAGVADTQYF
>TRBV27|NA|TRBJ1-6|NA
TGTGCCAGCAGTTTATCCCTCGGCAGCTTCGATTCACCCCTCCACTTT
CASSLSLGSFDSPLHF
>TRBV6-4|NA|TRBJ2-2|NA
TGTGCCAGCAGTGACTCCGCAGGGGTTAACACCGGGGAGCTGTTTTTT
CASSDSAGVNTGELFF
>TRBV7-6|TRBD1|TRBJ2-1|NA
TGTGCCAGCAGCTTAGGGGCAGGGGGCTACAATGAGCAGTTCTTC
CASSLGAGGYNEQFF
>TRBV11-2|TRBD1|TRBJ2-3|NA
TGTGCCAGCAGAACGACAGGGGGACGATCAGATACGCAGTATTTT
CASRTTGGRSDTQYF
>TRBV5-6|NA|TRBJ1-1|NA
TGTGCCAGCAGCCCTCCCGTGAACACTGAAGCTTTCTTT
CASSPPVNTEAFF
>TRBV9|TRBD2|TRBJ2-3|NA
TGTGCCAGCAGCCCGACTAGCGGGAGTACAGATACGCAGTATTTT
CASSPTSGSTDTQYF
>TRBV28|NA|TRBJ1-6|NA
TGTGCCAGCAGGACAGGTTTTGACTCCTATAATTCACCCCTCCACTTT
CASRTGFDSYNSPLHF
>TRBV9|NA|TRBJ2-1|NA
TGTGCCAGCAGCGTTTACAATGAGCAGTTCTTC
CASSVYNEQFF
>TRBV9|TRBD1|TRBJ1-4|NA
TGTGCCAGCAGCGCCGGGACAGGGTTTCCGAGTAATGAAAAACTGTTTTTT
CASSAGTGFPSNEKLFF
>TRBV19|NA|TRBJ1-1|NA
TGTGCCAGTAGTATTTTTACGGAGAACACTGAAGCTTTCTTT
CASSIFTENTEAFF
>TRBV7-2|TRBD2|TRBJ2-1|NA
TGTGCCAGCAGCTTAACTAGCGACTACAATGAGCAGTTCTTC
CASSLTSDYNEQFF
>TRBV7-9|TRBD2|TRBJ2-5|NA
TGTGCCAGCAGCCTCCTGGCTAGCGGGATAAAAGAGACCCAGTACTTC
CASSLLASGIKETQYF
>TRBV19|NA|TRBJ2-1|NA
TGTGCCAGTAGTCGGACCCCCTCCTACAATGAGCAGTTCTTC
CASSRTPSYNEQFF
>TRBV7-9|TRBD2|TRBJ2-5|NA
TGTGCCAGCAGCTTAGGGCTAGCGGGGGTAATGGAGACCCAGTACTTC
CASSLGLAGVMETQYF
>TRBV9|NA|TRBJ2-3|NA
TGTGCCAGCAGTGAACTAACATTAGACACAGATACGCAGTATTTT
CASSELTLDTDTQYF